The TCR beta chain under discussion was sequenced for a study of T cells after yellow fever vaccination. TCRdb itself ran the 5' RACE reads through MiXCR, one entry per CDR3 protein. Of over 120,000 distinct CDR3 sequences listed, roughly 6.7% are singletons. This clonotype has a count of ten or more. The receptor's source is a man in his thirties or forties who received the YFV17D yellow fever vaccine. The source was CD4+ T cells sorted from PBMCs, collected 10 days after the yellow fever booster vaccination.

The CDR3 DNA is TGTGCCAGCAGTCCCCGGACTAGCGGGACTGTACGGACCCAGTACTTC. Its protein is CASSPRTSGTVRTQYF. The V gene is TRBV27, the J gene TRBJ2-5, with 12 nucleotides matching TRBD2. Looked up from germline, CDR1 is MNHEY and CDR2 is SMNVEV (reference sequence). V shed 5 bases, J shed 7 bases, and the junction held 11 bases outside the gene matches. This CDR3 contains 16 residues.